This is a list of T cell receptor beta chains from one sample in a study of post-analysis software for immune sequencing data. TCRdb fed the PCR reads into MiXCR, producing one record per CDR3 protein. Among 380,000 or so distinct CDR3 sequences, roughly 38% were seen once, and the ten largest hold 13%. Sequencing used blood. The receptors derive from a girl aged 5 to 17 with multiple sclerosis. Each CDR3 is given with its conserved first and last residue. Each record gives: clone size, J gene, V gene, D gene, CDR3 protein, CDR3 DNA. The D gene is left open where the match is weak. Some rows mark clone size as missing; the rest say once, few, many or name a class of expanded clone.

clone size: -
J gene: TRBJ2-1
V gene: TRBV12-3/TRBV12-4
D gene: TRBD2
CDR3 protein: CASSSTSGVNEQFF
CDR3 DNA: TGTGCCAGCAGTTCGACTAGCGGGGTCAATGAGCAGTTCTTC

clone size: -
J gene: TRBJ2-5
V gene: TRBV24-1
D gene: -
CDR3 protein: CATSDNRDTKETQYF
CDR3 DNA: TGTGCCACCAGTGATAATCGGGACACCAAAGAGACCCAGTACTTC

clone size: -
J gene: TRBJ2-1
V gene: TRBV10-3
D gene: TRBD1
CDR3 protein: CAISLLDRGETNEQFF
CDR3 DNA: TGTGCCATCAGCCTTCTGGACAGGGGGGAAACAAATGAGCAGTTCTTC

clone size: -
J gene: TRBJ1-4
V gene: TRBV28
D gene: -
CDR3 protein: CASSSAVTNEKLFF
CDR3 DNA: TGTGCCAGCAGTTCAGCTGTTACTAATGAAAAACTGTTTTTT

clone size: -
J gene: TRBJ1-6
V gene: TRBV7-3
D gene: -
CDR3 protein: CASSLDLNSPLHF
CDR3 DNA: TGTGCCAGCAGCTTAGACCTTAATTCACCCCTCCACTTT

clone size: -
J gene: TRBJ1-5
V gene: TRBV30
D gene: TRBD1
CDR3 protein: CAWSLQGNQPQHF
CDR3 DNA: TGTGCCTGGAGTCTACAGGGGAATCAGCCCCAGCATTTT

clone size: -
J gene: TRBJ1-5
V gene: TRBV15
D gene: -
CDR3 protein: CATSKRQPNQPQHF
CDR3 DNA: TGTGCCACCAGCAAAAGACAGCCCAATCAGCCCCAGCATTTT

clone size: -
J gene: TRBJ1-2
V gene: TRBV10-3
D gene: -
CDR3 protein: CATHAPLDGYTF
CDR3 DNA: TGTGCCACCCATGCCCCACTTGATGGCTACACCTTC

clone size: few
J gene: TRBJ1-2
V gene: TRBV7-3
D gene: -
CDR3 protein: CASSPAGQNYGYTF
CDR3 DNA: TGTGCCAGCAGCCCCGCTGGACAGAACTATGGCTACACCTTC

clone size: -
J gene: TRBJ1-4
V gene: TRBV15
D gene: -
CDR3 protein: CATSRVLEGEKLFF
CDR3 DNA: TGTGCCACCAGCAGAGTGTTAGAGGGTGAAAAACTGTTTTTT

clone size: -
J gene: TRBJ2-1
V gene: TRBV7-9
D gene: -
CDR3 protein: CASSPLTGIYNEQFF
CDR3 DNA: TGTGCCAGTAGCCCCCTAACGGGAATCTACAATGAGCAGTTCTTC

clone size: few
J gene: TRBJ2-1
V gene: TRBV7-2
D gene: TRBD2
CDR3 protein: CASSFSGGGFGEQFF
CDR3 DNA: TGTGCCAGCAGCTTTAGCGGGGGGGGTTTTGGTGAGCAGTTCTTC

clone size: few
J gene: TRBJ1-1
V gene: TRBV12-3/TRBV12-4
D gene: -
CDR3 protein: CASRPSSGEGEAFF
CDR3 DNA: TGTGCCAGCAGACCCTCAAGCGGGGAGGGGGAAGCTTTCTTT

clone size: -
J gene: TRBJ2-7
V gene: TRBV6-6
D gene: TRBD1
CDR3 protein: CASSTGTGIPYEQYF
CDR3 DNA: TGTGCCAGCAGCACGGGGACAGGGATCCCCTACGAGCAGTACTTC

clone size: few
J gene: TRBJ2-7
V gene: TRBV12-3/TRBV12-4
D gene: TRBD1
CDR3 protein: CASSPSPGTGGAYEQYF
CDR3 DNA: TGTGCCAGCAGTCCCAGTCCCGGGACAGGAGGGGCCTACGAGCAGTACTTC

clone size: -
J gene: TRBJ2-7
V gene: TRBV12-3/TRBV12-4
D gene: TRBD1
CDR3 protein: CASSPQTGSEQYF
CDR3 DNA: TGTGCCAGCAGTCCACAGACAGGGTCCGAGCAGTACTTC

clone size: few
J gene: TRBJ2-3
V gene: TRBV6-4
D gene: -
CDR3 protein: CAQGGGTDTQYF
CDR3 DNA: TGTGCCCAGGGGGGGGGCACAGATACGCAGTATTTT

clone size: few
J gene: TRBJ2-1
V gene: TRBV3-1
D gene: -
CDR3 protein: CASSQAEGRRNEQFF
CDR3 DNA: TGTGCCAGCAGCCAAGCGGAGGGAAGAAGAAATGAGCAGTTCTTC

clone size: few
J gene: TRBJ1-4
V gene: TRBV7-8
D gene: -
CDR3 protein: CASSFPTGTNEKLFF
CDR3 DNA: TGTGCCAGCAGCTTCCCGACGGGGACTAATGAAAAACTGTTTTTT

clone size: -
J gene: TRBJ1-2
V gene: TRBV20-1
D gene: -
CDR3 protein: CSALEGGPGYGYTF
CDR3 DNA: TGCAGTGCTCTAGAGGGGGGGCCCGGGTATGGCTACACCTTC

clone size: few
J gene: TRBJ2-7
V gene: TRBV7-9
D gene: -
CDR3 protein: CASSLTSSSYEQYF
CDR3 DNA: TGTGCCAGCAGCTTAACTTCCAGCTCCTACGAGCAGTACTTC

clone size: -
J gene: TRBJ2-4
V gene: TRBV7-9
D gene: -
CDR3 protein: CASSLGVGTQNIQYF
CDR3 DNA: TGTGCCAGCAGCTTAGGAGTGGGGACACAAAACATTCAGTACTTC

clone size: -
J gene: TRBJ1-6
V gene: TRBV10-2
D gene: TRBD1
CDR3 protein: CASSDPPGQGSSPLHF
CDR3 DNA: TGCGCCAGCAGTGACCCCCCGGGACAGGGATCTTCACCCCTCCACTTT

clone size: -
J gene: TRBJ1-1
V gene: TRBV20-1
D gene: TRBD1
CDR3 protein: CSAADRDTEAFF
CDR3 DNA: TGCAGTGCTGCGGACAGGGACACTGAAGCTTTCTTT

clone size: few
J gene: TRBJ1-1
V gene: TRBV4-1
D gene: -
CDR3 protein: CASSQPGPVGTEAFF
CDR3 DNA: TGCGCCAGCAGCCAACCGGGGCCGGTGGGCACTGAAGCTTTCTTT

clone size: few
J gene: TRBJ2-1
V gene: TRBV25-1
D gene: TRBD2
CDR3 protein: CASSYGGAFANEQFF
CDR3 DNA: TGTGCCAGCAGTTACGGGGGGGCCTTCGCCAATGAGCAGTTCTTC

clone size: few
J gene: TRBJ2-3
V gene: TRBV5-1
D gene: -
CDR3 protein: CASSLGVSTDTQYF
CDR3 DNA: TGCGCCAGCAGCTTGGGCGTATCAACAGATACGCAGTATTTT

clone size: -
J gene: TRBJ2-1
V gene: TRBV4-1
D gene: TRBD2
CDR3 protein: CASSQPGLAGFNEQFF
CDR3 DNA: TGCGCCAGCAGCCAGCCGGGACTAGCGGGATTCAATGAGCAGTTCTTC

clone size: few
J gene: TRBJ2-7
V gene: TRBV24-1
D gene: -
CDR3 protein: CATSDHYEQYF
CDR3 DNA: TGTGCCACCAGTGATCATTACGAGCAGTACTTC

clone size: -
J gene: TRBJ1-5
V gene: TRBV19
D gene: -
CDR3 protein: CASSIGWREKGNQPQHF
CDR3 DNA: TGTGCCAGTAGTATAGGTTGGAGGGAAAAGGGCAATCAGCCCCAGCATTTT

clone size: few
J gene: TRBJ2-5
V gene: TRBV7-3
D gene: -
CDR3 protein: CASSLTALGAKETQYF
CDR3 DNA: TGTGCCAGCAGCTTAACGGCCCTAGGGGCCAAAGAGACCCAGTACTTC

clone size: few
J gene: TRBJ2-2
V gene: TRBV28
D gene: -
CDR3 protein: CASSRTDTGELFF
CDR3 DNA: TGTGCCAGCAGTCGGACAGACACCGGGGAGCTGTTTTTT

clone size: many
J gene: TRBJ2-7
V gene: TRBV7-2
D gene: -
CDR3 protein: CASSSNRASYEQYF
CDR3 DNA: TGTGCCAGCAGCTCCAACAGGGCTTCCTACGAGCAGTACTTC

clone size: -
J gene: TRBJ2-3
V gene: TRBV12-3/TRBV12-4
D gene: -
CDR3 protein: CASSLQGVSTDAQYF
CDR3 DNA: TGTGCCAGCAGTTTACAGGGTGTGAGCACAGATGCGCAGTATTTT

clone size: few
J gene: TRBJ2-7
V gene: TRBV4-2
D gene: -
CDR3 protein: CASSQDPIIGAVDEQYF
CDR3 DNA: TGTGCCAGCAGCCAAGATCCGATAATAGGGGCGGTCGACGAGCAGTACTTC

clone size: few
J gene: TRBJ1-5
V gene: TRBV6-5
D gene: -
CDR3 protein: CASSYSHNQPQHF
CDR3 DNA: TGTGCCAGCAGTTACTCCCATAATCAGCCCCAGCATTTT

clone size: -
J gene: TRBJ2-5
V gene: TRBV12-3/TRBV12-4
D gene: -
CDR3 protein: CASSFQGRRETQYF
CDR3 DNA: TGTGCCAGCAGTTTCCAGGGTCGTCGGGAGACCCAGTACTTC

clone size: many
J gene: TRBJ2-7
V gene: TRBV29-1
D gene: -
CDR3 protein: CSVAGPYEQYF
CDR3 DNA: TGCAGCGTTGCGGGACCCTACGAGCAGTACTTC

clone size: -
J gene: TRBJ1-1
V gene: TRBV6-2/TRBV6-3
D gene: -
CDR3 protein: CASSSEGRGTEAFF
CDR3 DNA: TGTGCCAGCAGTTCAGAGGGCCGGGGCACTGAAGCTTTCTTT

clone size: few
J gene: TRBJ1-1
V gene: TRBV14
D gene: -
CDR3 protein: CASSQIGWGATEAFF
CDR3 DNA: TGTGCCAGCAGCCAAATCGGGTGGGGTGCGACTGAAGCTTTCTTT

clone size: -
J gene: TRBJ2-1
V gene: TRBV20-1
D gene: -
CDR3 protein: CSARLANYNEQFF
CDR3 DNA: TGCAGTGCCCGGCTAGCGAATTACAATGAGCAGTTCTTC

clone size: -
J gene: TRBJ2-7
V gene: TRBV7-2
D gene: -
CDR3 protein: CASSLGSAFSYEQYF
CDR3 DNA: TGTGCCAGCAGCTTAGGTTCAGCCTTCTCCTACGAGCAGTACTTC

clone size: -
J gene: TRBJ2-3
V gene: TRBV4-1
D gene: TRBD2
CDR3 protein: CASSQILAGGLTSTDTQYF
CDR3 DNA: TGCGCCAGCAGCCAGATACTAGCGGGGGGTCTAACTAGCACAGATACGCAGTATTTT